The entry that follows covers one T cell receptor beta chain sequence. Measured with immunoSEQ multiplex PCR; TCRdb has only the in-frame clones, and not every one. The sample consists of under 150,000 clones, approximately 90% of them appearing once. The sample comes from a study of T cell clones after liver transplantation. Here the sequenced sample was CD4+ T cells from blood, taken 12 months after liver transplant. The receptor comes from a human patient who received a liver transplant. The graft donor may have contributed some T cells.

The CDR3 region is CASGLMDRDHETQYF. CDR3 sequence (DNA): TGTGCTAGTGGTTTGATGGACAGGGATCACGAGACCCAGTACTTC. The chain has TRBV12-5 and TRBJ2-5; 8 nucleotides match TRBD1. Germline values: CDR1 LGHNT, CDR2 FRNRAP. CDR3 size: 15 residues. The J segment lost 5 bases and the V segment lost 2 bases, leaving 7 bases of the junction unmatched.